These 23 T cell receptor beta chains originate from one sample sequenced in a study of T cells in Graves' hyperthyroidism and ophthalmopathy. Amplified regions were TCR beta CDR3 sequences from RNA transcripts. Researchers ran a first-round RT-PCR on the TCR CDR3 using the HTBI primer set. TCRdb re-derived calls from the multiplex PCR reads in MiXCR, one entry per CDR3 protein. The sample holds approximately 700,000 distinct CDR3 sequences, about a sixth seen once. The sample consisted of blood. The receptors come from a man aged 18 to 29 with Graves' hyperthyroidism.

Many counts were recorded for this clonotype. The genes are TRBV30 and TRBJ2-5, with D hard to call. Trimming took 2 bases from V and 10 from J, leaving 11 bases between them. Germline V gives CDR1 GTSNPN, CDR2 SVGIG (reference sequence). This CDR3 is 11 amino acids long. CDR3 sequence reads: CAWSLGRSQYF. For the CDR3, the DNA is TGTGCCTGGAGTCTCGGACGGAGCCAGTACTTC.

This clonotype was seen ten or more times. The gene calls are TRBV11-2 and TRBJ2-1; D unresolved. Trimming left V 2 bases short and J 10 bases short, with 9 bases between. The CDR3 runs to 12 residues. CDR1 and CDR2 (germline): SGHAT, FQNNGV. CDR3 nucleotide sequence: TGTGCCAGCAGCTTACTTCTTGAAGAGCAGTTCTTC. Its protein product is CASSLLLEEQFF. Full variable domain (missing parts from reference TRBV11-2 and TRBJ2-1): EAGVAQSPRYKIIEKRQSVAFWCNPISGHATLYWYQQILGQGPKLLIQFQNNGVVDDSQLPKDRFSAERLKGVDSTLKIQPAKLEDSAVYLCASSLLLEEQFFGPGTRLTVL.

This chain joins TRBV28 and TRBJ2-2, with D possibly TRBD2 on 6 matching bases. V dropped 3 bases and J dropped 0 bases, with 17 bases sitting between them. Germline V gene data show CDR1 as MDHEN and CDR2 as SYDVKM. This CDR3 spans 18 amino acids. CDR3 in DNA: TGTGCCAGCAGTTTCATATTAGGGAGGCACTCGAACACCGGGGAGCTGTTTTTT. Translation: CASSFILGRHSNTGELFF.

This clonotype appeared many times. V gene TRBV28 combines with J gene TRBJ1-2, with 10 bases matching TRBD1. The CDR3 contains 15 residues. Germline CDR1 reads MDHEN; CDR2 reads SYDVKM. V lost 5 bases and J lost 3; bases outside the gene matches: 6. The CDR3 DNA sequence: TGTGCCAGCAGTGAAGACAGGGGGCTGGACTATGGCTACACCTTC. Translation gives CASSEDRGLDYGYTF.

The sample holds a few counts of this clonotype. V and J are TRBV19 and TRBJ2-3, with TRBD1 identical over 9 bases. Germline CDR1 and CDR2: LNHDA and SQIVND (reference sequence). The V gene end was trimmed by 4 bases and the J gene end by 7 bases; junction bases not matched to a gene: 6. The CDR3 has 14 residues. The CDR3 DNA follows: TGTGCCAGTAGTAGTGGACAGGGGATGTATACGCAGTATTTT. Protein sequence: CASSSGQGMYTQYF.

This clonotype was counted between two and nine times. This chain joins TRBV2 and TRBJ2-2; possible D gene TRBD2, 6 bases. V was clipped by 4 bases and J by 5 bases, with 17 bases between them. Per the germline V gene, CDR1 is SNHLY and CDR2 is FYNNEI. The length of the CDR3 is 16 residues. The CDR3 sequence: CASSGRAGSGTGELFF. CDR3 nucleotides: TGTGCCAGCAGTGGAAGGGCGGGATCGGGAACCGGGGAGCTGTTTTTT.

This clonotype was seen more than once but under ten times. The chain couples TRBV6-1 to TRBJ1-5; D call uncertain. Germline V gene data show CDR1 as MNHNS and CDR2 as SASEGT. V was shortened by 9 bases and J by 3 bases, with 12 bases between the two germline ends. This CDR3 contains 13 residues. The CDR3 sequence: CASRYDNNQPQHF. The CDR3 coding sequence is TGTGCCAGTAGGTATGATAACAATCAGCCCCAGCATTTT.

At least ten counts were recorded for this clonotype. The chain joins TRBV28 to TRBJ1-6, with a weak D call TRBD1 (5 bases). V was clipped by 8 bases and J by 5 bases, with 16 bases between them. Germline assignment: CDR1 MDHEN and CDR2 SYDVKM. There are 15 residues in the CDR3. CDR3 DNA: TGTGCCAGCGGACCATCGGACACAAATAATTCACCCCTCCACTTT. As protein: CASGPSDTNNSPLHF. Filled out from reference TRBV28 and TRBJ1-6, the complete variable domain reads DVKVTQSSRYLVKRTGEKVFLECVQDMDHENMFWYRQDPGLGLRLIYFSYDVKMKEKGDIPEGYSVSREKKERFSLILESASTNQTSMYLCASGPSDTNNSPLHFGNGTRLTVT.

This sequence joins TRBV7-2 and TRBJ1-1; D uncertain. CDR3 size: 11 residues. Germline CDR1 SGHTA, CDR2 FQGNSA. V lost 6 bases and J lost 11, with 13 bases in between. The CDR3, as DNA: TGTGCCAGCAGTTTATCAGGCAGGGCTTTCTTT. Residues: CASSLSGRAFF.

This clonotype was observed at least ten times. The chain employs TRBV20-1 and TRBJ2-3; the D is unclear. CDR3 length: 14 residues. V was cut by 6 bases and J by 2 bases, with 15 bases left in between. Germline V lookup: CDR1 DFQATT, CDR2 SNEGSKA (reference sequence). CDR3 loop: CSAFSTPTTDTQYF. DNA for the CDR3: TGCAGTGCCTTCAGTACTCCGACCACAGATACGCAGTATTTT.

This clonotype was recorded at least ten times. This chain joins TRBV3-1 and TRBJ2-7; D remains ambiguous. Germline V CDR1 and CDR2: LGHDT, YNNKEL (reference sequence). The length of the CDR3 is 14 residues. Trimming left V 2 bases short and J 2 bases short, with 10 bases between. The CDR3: CASSQFGGTYEQYF. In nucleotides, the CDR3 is TGTGCCAGCAGCCAATTCGGCGGAACCTACGAGCAGTACTTC.

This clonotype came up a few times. The CDR3 region is CASTNPSGVGTYNEQFF. The CDR3 DNA is TGTGCCAGTACGAACCCTAGCGGGGTGGGGACCTACAATGAGCAGTTCTTC. The gene calls are TRBV19 and TRBJ2-1, with 9 bases identical to TRBD2. Unmatched junction bases numbered 12, after V lost 7 bases and J lost 2 bases. There are 17 residues in the CDR3. The V gene's germline CDR1 is LNHDA and CDR2 SQIVND (reference sequence).

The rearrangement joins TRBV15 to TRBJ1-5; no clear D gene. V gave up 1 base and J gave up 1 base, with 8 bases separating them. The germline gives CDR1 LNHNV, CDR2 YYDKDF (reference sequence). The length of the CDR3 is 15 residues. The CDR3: CATSRVALSNQPQHF. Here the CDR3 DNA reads TGTGCCACCAGCAGAGTTGCTTTGAGCAATCAGCCCCAGCATTTT.

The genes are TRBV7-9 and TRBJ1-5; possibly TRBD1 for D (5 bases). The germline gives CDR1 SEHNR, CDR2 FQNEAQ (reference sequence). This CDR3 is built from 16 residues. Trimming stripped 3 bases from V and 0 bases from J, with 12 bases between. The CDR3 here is CASSLGTYYSNQPQHF. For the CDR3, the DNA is TGTGCCAGCAGCTTGGGGACCTACTATAGCAATCAGCCCCAGCATTTT.

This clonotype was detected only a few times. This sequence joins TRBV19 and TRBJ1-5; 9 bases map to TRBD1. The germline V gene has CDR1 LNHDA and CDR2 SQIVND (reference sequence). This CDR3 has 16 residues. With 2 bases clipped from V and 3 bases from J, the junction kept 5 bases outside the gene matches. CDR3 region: CASSIRTGVVNQPQHF. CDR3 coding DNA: TGTGCCAGTAGTATAAGGACAGGGGTGGTCAATCAGCCCCAGCATTTT. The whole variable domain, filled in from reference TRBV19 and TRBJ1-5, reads DGGITQSPKYLFRKEGQNVTLSCEQNLNHDAMYWYRQDPGQGLRLIYYSQIVNDFQKGDIAEGYSVSREKKESFPLTVTSAQKNPTAFYLCASSIRTGVVNQPQHFGDGTRLSIL.

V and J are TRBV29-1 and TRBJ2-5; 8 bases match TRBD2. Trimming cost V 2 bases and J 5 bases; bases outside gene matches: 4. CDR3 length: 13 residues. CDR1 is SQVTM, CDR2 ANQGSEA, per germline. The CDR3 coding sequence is TGCAGCGTTGAATTCGGGAGGGGGGAGACCCAGTACTTC. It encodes CSVEFGRGETQYF.

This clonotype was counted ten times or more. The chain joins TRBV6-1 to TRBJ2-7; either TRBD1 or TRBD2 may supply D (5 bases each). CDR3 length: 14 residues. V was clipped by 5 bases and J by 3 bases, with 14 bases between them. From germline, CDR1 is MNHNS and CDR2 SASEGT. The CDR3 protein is CASSHTGTVYEQYF. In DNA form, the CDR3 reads TGTGCCAGCAGTCACACCGGGACGGTCTACGAGCAGTACTTC.

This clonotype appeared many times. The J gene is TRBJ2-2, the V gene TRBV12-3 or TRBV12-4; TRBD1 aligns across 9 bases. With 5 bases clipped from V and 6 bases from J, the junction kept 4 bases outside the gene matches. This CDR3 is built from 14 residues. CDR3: CASSRTGAPGELFF. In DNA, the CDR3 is TGTGCCAGCAGTCGGACAGGGGCCCCCGGGGAGCTGTTTTTT.

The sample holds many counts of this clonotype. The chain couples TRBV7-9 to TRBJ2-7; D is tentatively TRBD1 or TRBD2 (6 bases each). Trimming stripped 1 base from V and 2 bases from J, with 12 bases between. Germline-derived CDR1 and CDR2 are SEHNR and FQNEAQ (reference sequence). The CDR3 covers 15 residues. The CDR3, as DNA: TGTGCCAGCAGCTTAGGGCCGGGGGCGACCTACGAGCAGTACTTC. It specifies CASSLGPGATYEQYF. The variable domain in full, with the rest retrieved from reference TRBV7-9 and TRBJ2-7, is DTGVSQNPRHKITKRGQNVTFRCDPISEHNRLYWYRQTLGQGPEFLTYFQNEAQLEKSRLLSDRFSAERPKGSFSTLEIQRTEQGDSAMYLCASSLGPGATYEQYFGPGTRLTVT.

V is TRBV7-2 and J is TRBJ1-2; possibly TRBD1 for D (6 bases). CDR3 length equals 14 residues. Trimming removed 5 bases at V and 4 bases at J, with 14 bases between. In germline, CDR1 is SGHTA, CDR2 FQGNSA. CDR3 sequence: CASSRGQPLYGYTF. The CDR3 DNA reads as TGTGCCAGCAGCCGCGGACAGCCTCTCTATGGCTACACCTTC.

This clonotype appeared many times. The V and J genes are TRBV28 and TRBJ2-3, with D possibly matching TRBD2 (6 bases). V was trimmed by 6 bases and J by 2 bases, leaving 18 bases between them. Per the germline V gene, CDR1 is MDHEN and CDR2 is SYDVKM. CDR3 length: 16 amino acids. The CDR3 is CASSQPPSVYTDTQYF. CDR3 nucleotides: TGTGCCAGCAGCCAGCCTCCTAGCGTTTACACAGATACGCAGTATTTT.

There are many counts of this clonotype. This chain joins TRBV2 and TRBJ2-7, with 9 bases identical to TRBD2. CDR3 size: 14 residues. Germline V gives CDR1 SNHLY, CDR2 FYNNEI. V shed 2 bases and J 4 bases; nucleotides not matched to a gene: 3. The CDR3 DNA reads TGTGCCAGCAGTGAAATCCTAGCGGGATACGAGCAGTACTTC. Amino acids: CASSEILAGYEQYF.

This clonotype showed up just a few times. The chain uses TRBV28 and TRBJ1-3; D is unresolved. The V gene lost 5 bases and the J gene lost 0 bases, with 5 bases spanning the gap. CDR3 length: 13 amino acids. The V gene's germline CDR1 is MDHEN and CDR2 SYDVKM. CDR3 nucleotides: TGTGCCAGCAGTGTGTCCTCTGGAAACACCATATATTTT. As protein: CASSVSSGNTIYF.